The text below deals with one TCR beta chain. Antigen specificity is unknown. These data come from a study of CD8 T cells in Susac syndrome. The CDR3 covers 16 residues. Germline lookup yields CDR1 GTSNPN and CDR2 SVGIG (reference sequence). Trimming took 1 base from V and 5 from J, leaving 18 bases between them. cDNA came from about 0.51 to 1 ug RNA primed by random hexamers. In TCRdb, the immunoSEQ multiplex PCR reads were re-called with MiXCR into one record per CDR3 protein. The sample gives some 170,000 distinct CDR3 sequences, roughly 94% of which show up once; over 0.09% is in the top ten. Findings and limits, study-wide: It was acknowledged by the study that relatively few individuals were included in its TCR sequencing and HLA analysis.

V and J are TRBV30 and TRBJ1-3; no definite D call. Specimen: CD4+ T cells from PBMCs. This TCR derives from a human donor with multiple sclerosis. CDR3 residues: CAWSESGFEGRNTIYF. In DNA, the CDR3 is TGTGCCTGGAGTGAGTCCGGCTTCGAAGGGAGAAACACCATATATTTT.